One and the same sample provided the 10 T cell receptor beta chains below, sequenced in a study of blood T cell repertoires in COVID-19. Profiled with immunoSEQ multiplex PCR; TCRdb holds only in-frame clones, not every one. The sample lists more than 95,000 clones; 85% were seen once. The sequencing input was peripheral blood. These receptors were taken from a man aged 50-59 years with acute or convalescent COVID-19.

The chain joins TRBV11-2 to TRBJ1-1; a weak D match, TRBD1 (6 bases). CDR1 and CDR2 from the germline V gene are SGHAT and FQNNGV. The CDR3 totals 14 residues. Trimming stripped 5 bases from V and 1 base from J, with 11 bases between. This CDR3 is CASSHWTANTEAFF. The CDR3 DNA is TGTGCCAGCAGCCATTGGACAGCGAACACTGAAGCTTTCTTT.

The chain has TRBV5-5 and TRBJ1-1, with 7 bases aligning to TRBD1. The CDR3 spans 16 residues. V was clipped by 7 bases and J by 5 bases; unmatched bases: 17. Looked up from germline, CDR1 is SGHKS and CDR2 is YYEKEE (reference sequence). Here the CDR3 reads CASRRQGTRPATEAFF. The CDR3 DNA sequence: TGTGCCAGCCGGAGACAGGGAACACGTCCGGCGACTGAAGCTTTCTTT.

The rearrangement joins TRBV5-1 to TRBJ2-7, with D possibly matching TRBD1 (6 bases). CDR1 is SGHRS, CDR2 YFSETQ, per germline. Trimming took 3 bases from V and 1 from J, leaving 17 bases between them. CDR3 length equals 16 residues. The CDR3 region has the DNA TGCGCCAGCAGCTCACATGACAGGAGCCCTTCCTACGAGCAGTACTTC. This gives the protein CASSSHDRSPSYEQYF.

In regard to this clone: Other DNA sequences from this sample encode an identical CDR3 as well. The V call is TRBV7-9, the J call TRBJ1-2; D possibly corresponds to TRBD1 (5 bases). Germline V gives CDR1 SEHNR, CDR2 FQNEAQ (reference sequence). The V and J ends lost 2 bases and 2 bases respectively, with 6 bases between them. The CDR3 loop spans 13 amino acids. The CDR3 spells CASSLQGNYGYTF. As DNA, the CDR3 is TGTGCCAGCAGCTTACAGGGAAACTATGGCTACACCTTC. Filled out from reference TRBV7-9 and TRBJ1-2, the complete variable domain reads DTGVSQNPRHKITKRGQNVTFRCDPISEHNRLYWYRQTLGQGPEFLTYFQNEAQLEKSRLLSDRFSAERPKGSFSTLEIQRTEQGDSAMYLCASSLQGNYGYTFGSGTRLTVV.

The chain uses TRBV12-3 or TRBV12-4 and TRBJ2-7; D is unclear. The CDR3 runs 11 residues. With 1 base removed from V and 10 bases from J, the gap between germline ends came to 8 bases. CDR3 coding DNA: TGTGCCAGCAGTTTAGGTGGAGTTCAGTACTTC. It codes for CASSLGGVQYF.

The chain employs TRBV27 and TRBJ2-3, with a weak D call TRBD2 (5 bases). Germline CDR1 reads MNHEY; CDR2 reads SMNVEV (reference sequence). CDR3 length: 16 amino acids. Trimming shortened V by 2 bases and J by 2 bases, and 14 bases separated the two germline ends. The CDR3 DNA reads as TGTGCCAGCAGTTTAGGCGCGGGCGGATTCACAGATACGCAGTATTTT. Translation: CASSLGAGGFTDTQYF.

The chain combines TRBV27 with TRBJ2-1; D is possibly TRBD2 (6 bases). V gave up 3 bases and J gave up 8 bases, with 17 bases separating them. The CDR3 totals 15 residues. Per the germline V gene, CDR1 is MNHEY and CDR2 is SMNVEV (reference sequence). CDR3 residues: CASSLAASDRDEQFF. The DNA of the CDR3 is TGTGCCAGCAGTTTGGCGGCTAGCGACCGTGATGAGCAGTTCTTC.

This sequence joins TRBV28 and TRBJ1-2; D ambiguous. Trimming removed 6 bases at V and 4 bases at J, with 15 bases between. The CDR3 sequence is 14 residues long. CDR1 and CDR2 (germline): MDHEN, SYDVKM. The CDR3 sequence: CASRVLAASYGYTF. The CDR3 DNA follows: TGTGCCAGCAGAGTGTTGGCTGCTAGCTATGGCTACACCTTC.

Note on this clone: Germline and junction disagree at one end, which may indicate a read error. The chain has TRBV6-1 and TRBJ2-7, with 7 positions matching TRBD1. The CDR3 has 15 amino acids. Germline V lookup: CDR1 MNHNS, CDR2 SASEGT. CDR3 sequence reads: CASSEVPGQTYEQYF. CDR3 nucleotides: TGTGCCAGCAGCGAAGTACCGGGACAGACCTACGAGCAGTACTTC.

J is TRBJ2-2 and V is TRBV6-6, with a weak D call TRBD1 (6 bases). The V gene lost 8 bases and the J gene lost 6 bases, with 7 bases spanning the gap. The germline V gene has CDR1 MNHNY and CDR2 SVGAGI (reference sequence). This CDR3 comprises 11 residues. CDR3 coding DNA: TGTGCCAGCTCAGGGGCCGGGGAGCTGTTTTTT. Amino acids: CASSGAGELFF.